The entry that follows covers one TCR beta chain sequence. No antigen is known for it. PCR amplification relied on 60 Vbeta primers (plus 13 Jbeta primers). In the original workflow: Per a later analysis, the number of unique TCR beta chains was approximately 80 million, of which 9 million to 14 million were shared. TCRdb's table, derived via immunoSEQ multiplex PCR, lists solely in-frame clones and lacks some. V and J calls and clone size are given by that table; D and trimming were obtained from the DNA. The table lists 80,000 to 130,000 clones, about 80% of them singletons. V lost 5 bases and J 3 bases, leaving 16 bases between the germline ends. Per germline, CDR1 MNHEY and CDR2 SMNVEV (reference sequence). CDR3 length: 15 residues. This specimen belongs to a study of cytomegalovirus exposure and HLA in healthy donors. Study-wide results and limits: Follow-up analysis seemed to connect common viral pathogens with several of the most significant clusters identified.

V usage is TRBV27 and J usage is TRBJ2-5; D is ambiguous. The TCR was taken from a female donor in good health and CMV-seropositive. Source material: PBMCs. Here the CDR3 reads CASSPRFDGKETQYF. Written as DNA, the CDR3 is TGTGCCAGCAGTCCCAGGTTTGACGGAAAAGAGACCCAGTACTTC.